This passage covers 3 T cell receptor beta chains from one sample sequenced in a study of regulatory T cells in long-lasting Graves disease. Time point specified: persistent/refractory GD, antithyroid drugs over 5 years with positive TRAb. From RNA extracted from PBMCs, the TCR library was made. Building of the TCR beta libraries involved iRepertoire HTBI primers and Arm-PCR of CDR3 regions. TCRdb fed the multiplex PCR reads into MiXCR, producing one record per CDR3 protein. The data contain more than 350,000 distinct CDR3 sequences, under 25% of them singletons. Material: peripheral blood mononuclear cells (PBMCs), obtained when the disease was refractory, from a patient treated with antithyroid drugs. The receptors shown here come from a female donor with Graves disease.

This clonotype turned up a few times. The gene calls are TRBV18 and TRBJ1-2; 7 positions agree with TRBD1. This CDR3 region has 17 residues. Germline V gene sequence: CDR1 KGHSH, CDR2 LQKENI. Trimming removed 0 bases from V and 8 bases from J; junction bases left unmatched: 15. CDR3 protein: CASSPPELVGRGDGYTF. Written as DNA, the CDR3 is TGTGCCAGCTCACCACCGGAGTTAGTAGGCAGGGGGGACGGCTACACCTTC.

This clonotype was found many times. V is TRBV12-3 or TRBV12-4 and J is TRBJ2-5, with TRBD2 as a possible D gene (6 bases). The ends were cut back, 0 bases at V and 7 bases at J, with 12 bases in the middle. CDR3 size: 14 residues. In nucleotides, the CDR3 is TGTGCCAGCAGTTTAGCGCAAGTCGGGGGGACCCAGTACTTC. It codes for CASSLAQVGGTQYF.

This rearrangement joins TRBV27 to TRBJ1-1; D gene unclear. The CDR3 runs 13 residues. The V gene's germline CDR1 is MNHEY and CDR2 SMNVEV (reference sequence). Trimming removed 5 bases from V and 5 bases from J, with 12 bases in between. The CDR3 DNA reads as TGTGCCAGCAGTAATCTAGGGTGGACTGAAGCTTTCTTT. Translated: CASSNLGWTEAFF.